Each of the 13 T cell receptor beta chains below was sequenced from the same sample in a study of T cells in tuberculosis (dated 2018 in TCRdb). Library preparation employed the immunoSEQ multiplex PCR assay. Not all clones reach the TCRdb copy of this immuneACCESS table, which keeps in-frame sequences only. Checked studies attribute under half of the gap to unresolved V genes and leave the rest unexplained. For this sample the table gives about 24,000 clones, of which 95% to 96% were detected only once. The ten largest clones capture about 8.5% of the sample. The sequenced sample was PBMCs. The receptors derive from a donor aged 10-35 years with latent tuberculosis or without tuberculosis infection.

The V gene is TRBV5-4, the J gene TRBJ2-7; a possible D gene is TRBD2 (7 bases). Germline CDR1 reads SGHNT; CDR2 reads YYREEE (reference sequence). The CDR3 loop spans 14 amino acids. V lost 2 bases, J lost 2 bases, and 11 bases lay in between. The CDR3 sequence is CASSFGGGPYEQYF. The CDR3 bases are TGTGCCAGCAGCTTTGGCGGGGGCCCCTACGAGCAGTACTTC. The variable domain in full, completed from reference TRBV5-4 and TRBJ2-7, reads ETGVTQSPTHLIKTRGQQVTLRCSSQSGHNTVSWYQQALGQGPQFIFQYYREEENGRGNFPPRFSGLQFPNYSSELNVNALELDDSALYLCASSFGGGPYEQYFGPGTRLTVT.

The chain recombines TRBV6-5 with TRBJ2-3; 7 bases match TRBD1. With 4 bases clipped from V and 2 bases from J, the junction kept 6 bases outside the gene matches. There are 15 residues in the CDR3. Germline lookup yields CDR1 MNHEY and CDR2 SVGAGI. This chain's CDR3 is CASSSTGAPTDTQYF. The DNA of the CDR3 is TGTGCCAGCAGTTCCACAGGGGCTCCCACAGATACGCAGTATTTT.

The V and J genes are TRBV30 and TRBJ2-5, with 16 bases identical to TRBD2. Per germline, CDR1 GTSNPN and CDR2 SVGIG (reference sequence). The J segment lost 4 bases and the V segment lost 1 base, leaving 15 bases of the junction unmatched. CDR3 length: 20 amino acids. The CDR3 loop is CAWSALGPGLAGGRGETQYF. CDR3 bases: TGTGCCTGGAGTGCCCTGGGTCCGGGACTAGCGGGGGGGCGGGGAGAGACCCAGTACTTC.

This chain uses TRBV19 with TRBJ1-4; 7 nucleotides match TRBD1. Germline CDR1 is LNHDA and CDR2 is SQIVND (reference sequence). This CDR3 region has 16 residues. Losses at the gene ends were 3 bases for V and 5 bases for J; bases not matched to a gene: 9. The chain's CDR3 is CASSIGQGGLNEKLFF. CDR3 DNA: TGTGCCAGTAGTATTGGGCAGGGGGGTTTGAATGAAAAACTGTTTTTT.

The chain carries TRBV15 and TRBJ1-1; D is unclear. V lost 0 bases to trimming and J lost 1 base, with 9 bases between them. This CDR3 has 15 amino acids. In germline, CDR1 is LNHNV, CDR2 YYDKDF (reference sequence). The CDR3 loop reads CATSRDLAENTEAFF. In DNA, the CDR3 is TGTGCCACCAGCAGAGATTTAGCGGAGAACACTGAAGCTTTCTTT.

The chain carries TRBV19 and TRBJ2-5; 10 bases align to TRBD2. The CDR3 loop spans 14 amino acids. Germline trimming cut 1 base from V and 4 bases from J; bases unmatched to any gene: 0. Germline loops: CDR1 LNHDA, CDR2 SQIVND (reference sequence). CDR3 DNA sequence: TGTGCCAGTAGTATAGTAGCGGGGGGAGAGACCCAGTACTTC. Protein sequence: CASSIVAGGETQYF.

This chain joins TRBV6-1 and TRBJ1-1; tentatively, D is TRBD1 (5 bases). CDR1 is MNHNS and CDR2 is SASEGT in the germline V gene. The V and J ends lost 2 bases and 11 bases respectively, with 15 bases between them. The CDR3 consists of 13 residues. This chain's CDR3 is CASSELGFGGAFF. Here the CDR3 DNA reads TGTGCCAGCAGTGAATTGGGGTTCGGGGGGGCTTTCTTT.

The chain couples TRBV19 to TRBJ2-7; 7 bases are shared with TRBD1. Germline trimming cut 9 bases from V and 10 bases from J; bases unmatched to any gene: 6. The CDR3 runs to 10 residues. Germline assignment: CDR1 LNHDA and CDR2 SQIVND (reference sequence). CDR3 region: CARKHRGQYV. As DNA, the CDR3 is TGTGCCAGAAAACACAGGGGCCAGTACGTC.

The CDR3 DNA follows: TGCAGTGCTAGGGGAGGAGGGCCCCAGCATTTT. It yields the protein CSARGGGPQHF. The V and J genes are TRBV20-1 and TRBJ1-5, with D unresolved. CDR1 DFQATT and CDR2 SNEGSKA come from the germline V gene (reference sequence). The length of the CDR3 is 11 residues. V shed 3 bases and J shed 9 bases, with 9 bases lying between them.

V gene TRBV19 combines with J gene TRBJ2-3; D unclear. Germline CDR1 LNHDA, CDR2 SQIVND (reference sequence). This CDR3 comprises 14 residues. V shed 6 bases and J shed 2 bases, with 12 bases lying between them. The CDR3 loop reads CASRRMALTDTQYF. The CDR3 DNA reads TGTGCCAGTAGACGCATGGCTCTCACAGATACGCAGTATTTT.

The CDR3 loop reads CASTTPTGRNYGYTF. As DNA, the CDR3 is TGTGCCAGTACCACCCCGACAGGGCGAAACTATGGCTACACCTTC. The chain couples TRBV19 to TRBJ1-2, with 7 bases that match TRBD1. The CDR3 consists of 15 residues. The J segment lost 2 bases and the V segment lost 7 bases, leaving 10 bases of the junction unmatched. Germline-derived CDR1 and CDR2 are LNHDA and SQIVND (reference sequence).

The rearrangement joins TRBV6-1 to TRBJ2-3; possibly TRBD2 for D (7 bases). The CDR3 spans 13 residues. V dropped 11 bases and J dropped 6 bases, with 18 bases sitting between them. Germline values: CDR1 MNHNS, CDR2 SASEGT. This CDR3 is CALYRGAGDTQYF. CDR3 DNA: TGTGCCTTGTATCGGGGGGCCGGGGATACGCAGTATTTT.

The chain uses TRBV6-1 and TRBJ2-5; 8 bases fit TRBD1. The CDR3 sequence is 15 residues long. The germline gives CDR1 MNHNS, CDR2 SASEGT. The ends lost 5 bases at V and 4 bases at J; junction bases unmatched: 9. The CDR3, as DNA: TGTGCCAGCAGTAAATTTGACAGGGGCGGAGAGACCCAGTACTTC. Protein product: CASSKFDRGGETQYF.